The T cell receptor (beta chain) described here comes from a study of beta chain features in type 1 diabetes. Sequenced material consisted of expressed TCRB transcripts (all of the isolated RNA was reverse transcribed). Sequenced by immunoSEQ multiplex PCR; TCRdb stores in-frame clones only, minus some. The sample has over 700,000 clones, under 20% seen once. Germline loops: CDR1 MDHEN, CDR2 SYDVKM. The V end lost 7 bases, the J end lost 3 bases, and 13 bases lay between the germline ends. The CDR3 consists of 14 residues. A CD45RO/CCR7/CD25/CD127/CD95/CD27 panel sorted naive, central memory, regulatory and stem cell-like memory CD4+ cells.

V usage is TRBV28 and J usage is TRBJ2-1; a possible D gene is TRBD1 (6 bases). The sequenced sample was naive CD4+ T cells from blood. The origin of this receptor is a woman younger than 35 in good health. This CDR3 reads CASKVGQRYNEQFF. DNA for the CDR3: TGTGCCAGCAAAGTTGGACAGCGCTACAATGAGCAGTTCTTC.